The 26 T cell receptor beta chains presented below share a single source sample, sequenced in a study of brain T cells in children with intractable seizures. The method was immunoSEQ multiplex PCR; TCRdb's version includes in-frame clones alone and lacks a portion of them. The sample has 300,000 to 400,000 clones, roughly 93% seen once. Sample time point: blood from clinic visit 5 months post-surgery; TSC patient then seizure free. Sequenced material: peripheral blood, taken more than 4 months after surgery. Receptors originate from a boy under two years old with tuberous sclerosis and intractable seizures.

The rearrangement links TRBV19 to TRBJ2-7; 8 bases are shared with TRBD2. Germline V gene data show CDR1 as LNHDA and CDR2 as SQIVND (reference sequence). V shed 4 bases, J shed 0 bases, and the junction held 2 bases outside the gene matches. The CDR3 is 14 amino acids. CDR3 coding DNA: TGTGCCAGTAGTACGGGACTAGGCTCCTACGAGCAGTACTTC. Residues: CASSTGLGSYEQYF.

J is TRBJ1-2 and V is TRBV4-2; perhaps TRBD1 as D (5 bases). Trimming took off 3 bases at V and 0 bases at J, with 14 bases between the two ends. Per germline, CDR1 LGHNA and CDR2 YNFKEQ. The CDR3 sequence is 16 residues long. The DNA for the CDR3 is TGTGCCAGCAGCCAGATGCAGACAGAAGCTAACTATGGCTACACCTTC. Translated, it gives CASSQMQTEANYGYTF.

The chain uses TRBV7-9 and TRBJ2-2; 13 bases map to TRBD2. Germline assignment: CDR1 SEHNR and CDR2 FQNEAQ (reference sequence). The trim removed 1 base at V and 1 base at J, leaving 6 bases unmatched. CDR3 length equals 19 residues. CDR3 DNA: TGTGCCAGCAGCTTAGTCCCGGGACTAGCGGGGCAGAACACCGGGGAGCTGTTTTTT. Its protein is CASSLVPGLAGQNTGELFF.

The rearrangement links TRBV7-9 to TRBJ1-6, with D hard to call. Germline V gene data show CDR1 as SEHNR and CDR2 as FQNEAQ (reference sequence). V dropped 3 bases and J dropped 4 bases, with 13 bases sitting between them. This CDR3 is 16 amino acids long. The CDR3 sequence is CASSLDGPKYNSPLHF. CDR3 DNA sequence: TGTGCCAGCAGCTTGGATGGACCTAAATATAATTCACCCCTCCACTTT.

The chain combines TRBV4-1 with TRBJ2-1, with D unresolved. This CDR3 is 14 amino acids long. Germline V gives CDR1 MGHRA, CDR2 YSYEKL. V lost 0 bases and J lost 7, with 10 bases in between. The CDR3 protein is CASSQERWRNEQFF. The CDR3 bases are TGCGCCAGCAGCCAAGAAAGATGGAGAAATGAGCAGTTCTTC.

The chain recombines TRBV6-1 with TRBJ1-3; tentative D call: TRBD1 (5 bases). Germline V lookup: CDR1 MNHNS, CDR2 SASEGT. The length of the CDR3 is 16 residues. The V and J ends lost 1 base and 4 bases respectively, with 14 bases between them. CDR3 sequence (DNA): TGTGCCAGCAGTGAAGAAATCCGGCAGGGAGGAAACACCATATATTTT. It specifies CASSEEIRQGGNTIYF.

This chain connects TRBV5-1 to TRBJ2-3, with D maybe TRBD2 (6 bases). The CDR3 is 15 amino acids. The V and J ends lost 2 bases and 1 base respectively, with 11 bases between them. Germline CDR1 and CDR2: SGHRS and YFSETQ. The CDR3 DNA reads as TGCGCCAGCAGCTTCGGCGGGGCCGGCACAGATACGCAGTATTTT. Protein product: CASSFGGAGTDTQYF.

The rearrangement uses TRBV6-2 or TRBV6-3 and TRBJ2-7; TRBD2 matches at 7 bases. The germline V gene has CDR1 MNHEY and CDR2 SVGEGT. Trimming cost V 2 bases and J 3 bases; bases outside gene matches: 4. CDR3 length: 14 residues. CDR3 DNA: TGTGCCAGCAGTTACGTGCTAGCGGACTACGAGCAGTACTTC. This codes for CASSYVLADYEQYF.

This clone was observed once. The chain couples TRBV5-8 to TRBJ1-2; 7 bases map to TRBD1. Germline V CDR1 and CDR2: SGHTS, YDEGEE. The CDR3 contains 14 residues. V was pared by 4 bases and J by 8 bases, with 11 bases of the junction left unmatched. The CDR3 loop reads CASSGEGQVGGYTF. CDR3 in DNA: TGTGCCAGCAGCGGAGAAGGACAGGTCGGGGGCTACACCTTC.

The rearrangement joins TRBV5-6 to TRBJ1-2, with 7 bases that match TRBD1. The V and J ends lost 0 bases and 2 bases, in that order; junction bases with no gene match: 7. CDR1 SGHDT and CDR2 YYEEEE come from the germline V gene. The CDR3 has 16 residues. The CDR3 region has the DNA TGTGCCAGCAGCTTGGTCAACAGGGGATCGAACTATGGCTACACCTTC. Translation gives CASSLVNRGSNYGYTF. Full variable domain (outside the CDR3, taken from reference TRBV5-6 and TRBJ1-2): DAGVTQSPTHLIKTRGQQVTLRCSPKSGHDTVSWYQQALGQGPQFIFQYYEEEERQRGNFPDRFSGHQFPNYSSELNVNALLLGDSALYLCASSLVNRGSNYGYTFGSGTRLTVV.

The V call is TRBV27, the J call TRBJ1-1, with D perhaps matching TRBD1 (5 bases). The CDR3 runs to 15 residues. Trimming took off 1 base at V and 3 bases at J, with 12 bases between the two ends. Germline loops: CDR1 MNHEY, CDR2 SMNVEV (reference sequence). CDR3 amino acids: CASSLFPGRDTEAFF. Written as DNA, the CDR3 is TGTGCCAGCAGTTTATTTCCAGGGCGGGACACTGAAGCTTTCTTT.

V usage is TRBV27 and J usage is TRBJ2-7; D ambiguous. The CDR3 loop spans 13 amino acids. V was trimmed by 5 bases and J by 0 bases, leaving 8 bases between them. Germline V gene sequence: CDR1 MNHEY, CDR2 SMNVEV (reference sequence). In nucleotides, the CDR3 is TGTGCCAGCAGTCTCACGAGCTCCTACGAGCAGTACTTC. This sequence encodes CASSLTSSYEQYF.

The V call is TRBV4-1, the J call TRBJ1-5, with D possibly matching TRBD1 (5 bases). This CDR3 has 15 amino acids. With 2 bases removed from V and 7 bases from J, the gap between germline ends came to 15 bases. The germline gives CDR1 MGHRA, CDR2 YSYEKL. CDR3 nucleotides: TGCGCCAGCAGCCAACAAGAGCAGGGCGGGCAGCCCCAGCATTTT. Its translation is CASSQQEQGGQPQHF.

This clone was seen once. The V gene is TRBV30, the J gene TRBJ1-2; the match to TRBD1 covers 8 bases. The CDR3 has 13 amino acids. The V segment lost 0 bases and the J segment 8 bases; nucleotides outside the gene matches: 5. CDR1 and CDR2 from the germline V gene are GTSNPN and SVGIG (reference sequence). CDR3: CAWSVPGGRGYTF. The CDR3 DNA is TGTGCCTGGAGTGTACCAGGGGGCCGAGGCTACACCTTC. The full variable domain, its missing parts supplied by reference TRBV30 and TRBJ1-2, is SQTIHQWPATLVQPVGSPLSLECTVEGTSNPNLYWYRQAAGRGLQLLFYSVGIGQISSEVPQNLSASRPQDRQFILSSKKLLLSDSGFYLCAWSVPGGRGYTFGSGTRLTVV.

The V call is TRBV7-9, the J call TRBJ1-2; D is uncertain. V was shortened by 0 bases and J by 3 bases, with 17 bases between the two germline ends. This CDR3 is built from 17 residues. CDR1 and CDR2 (germline): SEHNR, FQNEAQ (reference sequence). Written as DNA, the CDR3 is TGTGCCAGCAGCTTAGCCGAAGGACGAATTAAAGACTATGGCTACACCTTC. Translated: CASSLAEGRIKDYGYTF.

The CDR3 sequence is CASSRQAGNTIYF. CDR3 DNA: TGTGCCAGCAGCCGACAAGCTGGAAACACCATATATTTT. The chain recombines TRBV6-5 with TRBJ1-3; D is ambiguous. Trimming pared 6 bases from V and 2 bases from J, leaving 8 bases between. Germline CDR1 reads MNHEY; CDR2 reads SVGAGI. CDR3 length: 13 residues.

The CDR3, as DNA: TGTGCCTGGAGTACTGGGTCACCCCCCTACGAGCAGTACTTC. Its translation: CAWSTGSPPYEQYF. This chain connects TRBV30 to TRBJ2-7, with unresolved D. Germline CDR1 and CDR2: GTSNPN and SVGIG (reference sequence). The CDR3 loop spans 14 amino acids. Trimming removed 2 bases at V and 2 bases at J, with 13 bases between.

CDR3 coding DNA: TGTGCCAGCAGCTTGGGACCCCGGGGCACCGGGGAGCTGTTTTTT. Protein product: CASSLGPRGTGELFF. V gene TRBV5-6 combines with J gene TRBJ2-2; D is perhaps TRBD2 (5 bases). CDR1 and CDR2 from the germline V gene are SGHDT and YYEEEE. The V end was cut by 0 bases, the J end by 4 bases, with 10 bases between. The CDR3 is made up of 15 amino acids.

This sequence joins TRBV5-8 and TRBJ1-2; D not resolved. Per germline, CDR1 SGHTS and CDR2 YDEGEE. Trimming cost V 4 bases and J 7 bases, with 11 bases left between them. The CDR3 runs to 12 residues. Written as DNA, the CDR3 is TGTGCCAGCAGCGCCCATCTAGGTGGCTACACCTTC. It translates to CASSAHLGGYTF. Full variable domain (outside the CDR3, taken from reference TRBV5-8 and TRBJ1-2): EAGVTQSPTHLIKTRGQQATLRCSPISGHTSVYWYQQALGLGLQFLLWYDEGEERNRGNFPPRFSGRQFPNYSSELNVNALELEDSALYLCASSAHLGGYTFGSGTRLTVV.

The chain uses TRBV13 and TRBJ1-2; D is unclear. CDR3 size: 17 residues. Trimming shortened V by 5 bases and J by 0 bases, and 19 bases separated the two germline ends. CDR1 PRHDT and CDR2 FYEKMQ come from the germline V gene (reference sequence). CDR3: CASSAGPASEANYGYTF. The CDR3 DNA sequence: TGTGCCAGCAGCGCCGGGCCTGCCTCCGAAGCTAACTATGGCTACACCTTC.

The rearrangement links TRBV6-5 to TRBJ2-3, with D perhaps TRBD1 (6 bases). V was trimmed by 0 bases and J by 4 bases, leaving 14 bases between them. This CDR3 contains 16 residues. The V gene's germline CDR1 is MNHEY and CDR2 SVGAGI. CDR3 sequence (DNA): TGTGCCAGCAGTTACTCTTCCAGGGGTGTGGCAGATACGCAGTATTTT. Amino acids: CASSYSSRGVADTQYF.

The chain uses TRBV7-2 and TRBJ1-1; D unresolved. The germline gives CDR1 SGHTA, CDR2 FQGNSA. With 1 base removed from V and 0 bases from J, the gap between germline ends came to 3 bases. This CDR3 contains 13 residues. Here the CDR3 reads CASSLVLNTEAFF. The CDR3 DNA reads as TGTGCCAGCAGCTTAGTTCTGAACACTGAAGCTTTCTTT. Full variable domain (remainder filled in from reference TRBV7-2 and TRBJ1-1): GAGVSQSPSNKVTEKGKDVELRCDPISGHTALYWYRQSLGQGLEFLIYFQGNSAPDKSGLPSDRFSAERTGGSVSTLTIQRTQQEDSAVYLCASSLVLNTEAFFGQGTRLTVV.

This clone has a handful of counts. The rearrangement links TRBV3-1 (or the pseudogene TRBV3-2) to TRBJ1-3; D unresolved. The CDR3 loop spans 14 amino acids. V lost 1 base, J lost 4 bases, and 8 bases lay in between. Germline V gene sequence: CDR1 LGHDT, CDR2 YNNKEL (reference sequence). CDR3 nucleotides: TGTGCCAGCAGCCAAGGACATGAAGGAAACACCATATATTTT. Encoded protein: CASSQGHEGNTIYF.

The gene calls are TRBV5-1 and TRBJ2-3; 8 positions agree with TRBD1. The V and J ends lost 5 bases and 5 bases, in that order; junction bases with no gene match: 7. This CDR3 has 14 amino acids. Germline V gene lookup returns CDR1 SGHRS and CDR2 YFSETQ. The CDR3 DNA sequence: TGCGCCAGCAGTAATACAGGGGGAGAAGATACGCAGTATTTT. It is translated as CASSNTGGEDTQYF.

V usage is TRBV9 and J usage is TRBJ2-5; 8 nucleotides line up with TRBD1. Unmatched junction bases numbered 3, after V lost 0 bases and J lost 5 bases. This CDR3 has 14 amino acids. The germline V gene encodes CDR1 SGDLS and CDR2 YYNGEE. In DNA form, the CDR3 reads TGTGCCAGCAGCGTAGGGACAGGGTTGGAGACCCAGTACTTC. Translation: CASSVGTGLETQYF.

The chain couples TRBV19 to TRBJ2-1; 8 bases map to TRBD2. Trimming took 10 bases from V and 8 from J; bases not matched to a gene: 13. CDR3 length: 14 residues. CDR1 LNHDA and CDR2 SQIVND come from the germline V gene (reference sequence). CDR3 coding DNA: TGTGCCACATCTAATAGCGGGATTGGCCATGAGCAGTTCTTC. This encodes CATSNSGIGHEQFF.